The next 10 T cell receptor beta chains were all read from a single sample in a study of long-term antiretroviral therapy in people with HIV. A v3.0 immunoSEQ assay was performed at survey level. TCRdb's table, derived via immunoSEQ multiplex PCR, lists solely in-frame clones and lacks some. The table lists roughly 29,000 clones, about 80% of them singletons, with 6% to 8% in the top ten. Specimen: unsorted PBMCs, collected 0.3 years after starting antiretroviral therapy. The source of these receptors is a middle-aged man with HIV.

The gene calls are TRBV10-3 and TRBJ2-5, with D possibly being TRBD2 (5 bases). Trimming took 9 bases from V and 1 from J, leaving 9 bases between them. CDR1 ENHRY and CDR2 SYGVKD come from the germline V gene. This CDR3 contains 12 residues. This CDR3 is CAIRDRQETQYF. CDR3 DNA sequence: TGTGCCATACGGGATCGCCAAGAGACCCAGTACTTC.

The chain links TRBV6-5 to TRBJ1-2; maybe TRBD1 (5 bases). The CDR3 length is 16 residues. Trimming removed 4 bases from V and 2 bases from J, with 17 bases in between. Germline CDR1 MNHEY, CDR2 SVGAGI. DNA of the CDR3: TGTGCCAGCAGTTTACAGGCTTACGGACTCAACTATGGCTACACCTTC. Translated, it gives CASSLQAYGLNYGYTF.

The chain joins TRBV5-4 to TRBJ2-5; 8 bases are shared with TRBD1. Germline trimming cut 0 bases from V and 5 bases from J; bases unmatched to any gene: 6. This CDR3 region has 15 residues. CDR1 is SGHNT, CDR2 YYREEE, per germline (reference sequence). CDR3 bases: TGTGCCAGCAGCTTGGCGCAGGGGGCAAGGGAGACCCAGTACTTC. Residues: CASSLAQGARETQYF.

The chain combines TRBV28 with TRBJ2-5; D may correspond to TRBD1 or TRBD2 (6 bases each). The CDR3 is 16 amino acids. Germline values: CDR1 MDHEN, CDR2 SYDVKM. The germline V and J ends were trimmed by 4 bases and 5 bases, with 20 bases remaining between them. The chain's CDR3 is CASSSGSGAGGETQYF. For the CDR3, the DNA is TGTGCCAGCAGTTCTGGGTCGGGGGCCGGTGGGGAGACCCAGTACTTC.

The J gene is TRBJ1-5, the V gene TRBV29-1; 9 nucleotides agree with TRBD1. CDR1 is SQVTM, CDR2 ANQGSEA, per germline. The CDR3 runs to 14 residues. V was pared by 7 bases and J by 3 bases, with 7 bases of the junction left unmatched. CDR3: CSAWTGVANQPQHF. The CDR3 nucleotides read TGCAGCGCCTGGACAGGGGTTGCCAATCAGCCCCAGCATTTT.

There are a few counts of this clone. The chain is built from TRBV5-8 and TRBJ1-5; possible D gene TRBD1, 5 bases. The CDR3 consists of 15 residues. The ends were cut back, 4 bases at V and 1 base at J, with 12 bases in the middle. Germline assignment: CDR1 SGHTS and CDR2 YDEGEE. The CDR3 loop is CASSTGTVSNQPQHF. In DNA form, the CDR3 reads TGTGCCAGCAGCACCGGGACGGTGAGCAATCAGCCCCAGCATTTT.

This clone was detected once. The chain employs TRBV7-2 and TRBJ2-5, with 7 nucleotides matching TRBD2. Looked up from germline, CDR1 is SGHTA and CDR2 is FQGNSA. The ends lost 3 bases at V and 4 bases at J; junction bases unmatched: 2. The CDR3 runs 13 residues. The CDR3 loop is CASSLGRGETQYF. The CDR3 coding sequence is TGTGCCAGCAGCTTGGGGAGGGGAGAGACCCAGTACTTC.

The rearrangement joins TRBV29-1 to TRBJ2-3; 7 nucleotides agree with TRBD2. Losses at the gene ends were 6 bases for V and 1 base for J; bases not matched to a gene: 10. The CDR3 covers 15 residues. Germline V lookup: CDR1 SQVTM, CDR2 ANQGSEA. CDR3 sequence reads: CSVGGMSGGTDTQYF. CDR3 DNA: TGCAGCGTGGGAGGGATGTCCGGGGGCACAGATACGCAGTATTTT.

This chain uses TRBV19 with TRBJ2-2, with D unresolved. This CDR3 is built from 17 residues. Looked up from germline, CDR1 is LNHDA and CDR2 is SQIVND (reference sequence). V was trimmed by 6 bases and J by 0 bases, leaving 17 bases between them. The CDR3 spells CASRWGERYANTGELFF. CDR3 DNA sequence: TGTGCCAGTAGGTGGGGTGAGCGTTACGCGAACACCGGGGAGCTGTTTTTT.

The chain is built from TRBV5-1 and TRBJ1-2; TRBD1 is a possible D gene (5 bases). Germline loops: CDR1 SGHRS, CDR2 YFSETQ. The CDR3 spans 14 residues. Trimming cost V 0 bases and J 0 bases, with 6 bases left between them. The CDR3 sequence: CASSLVTANYGYTF. In DNA, the CDR3 is TGCGCCAGCAGCTTGGTGACAGCTAACTATGGCTACACCTTC.